The rows below give T cell receptor beta chains drawn from one sample of a study of blood T cell repertoires in COVID-19. Assay: immunoSEQ multiplex PCR; the TCRdb copy retains only in-frame clones and omits some. The sample holds 430,000 or so clones, about 88% seen once. Sequenced input: PBMCs or T cells enriched from blood (not recorded which). The receptors stem from a woman aged 18-29 years who had been exposed to COVID-19. The CDR3 runs from the conserved cysteine through the conserved F or W. The D gene is left open where the match is weak. For some rows the clone size is stated as once, few or many, or as a class when expanded; others skip it.

V gene	D gene	J gene	clone size	CDR3 DNA	CDR3 protein
TRBV5-1	TRBD2	TRBJ2-3	few	TGCGCCAGCTCTCGGGCGGGAGGAAGGGCAGATACGCAGTATTTT	CASSRAGGRADTQYF
TRBV11-3	.	TRBJ2-6	.	TGTGCCAGCAGCTCTACAGCAGACAGCTTCTCTGGGGCCAACGTCCTGACTTTC	CASSSTADSFSGANVLTF
TRBV7-8	.	TRBJ2-5	.	TGTGCCAGCAGCTTCCTGAGGGTAGAGACCCAGTACTTC	CASSFLRVETQYF
TRBV7-8	TRBD1	TRBJ1-6	.	TGTGCCAGCAGCTTGACAGGGGTCAGCTCCTATAATTCACCCCTCCACTTT	CASSLTGVSSYNSPLHF
TRBV20-1	TRBD2	TRBJ2-5	.	TGCAGTGCTAGTCCCTTTGCGGGGGGGCTTGTTGAGACCCAGTACTTC	CSASPFAGGLVETQYF
TRBV12-5	TRBD2	TRBJ2-7	.	TGTGCTAGTGGCCGTCAACTAGCGGGAGAATCCTACGAGCAGTACTTC	CASGRQLAGESYEQYF
TRBV19	.	TRBJ2-7	.	TGTGCCAGTAGTCCGCGGGACTCGGCCTACGAGCAGTACTTC	CASSPRDSAYEQYF
TRBV4-1	.	TRBJ2-6	.	TGCGCCAGCAGCCAGAGGGGGTTAAGGACTAGTGATGCTGGGGCCAACGTCCTGACTTTC	CASSQRGLRTSDAGANVLTF
TRBV18	TRBD1	TRBJ2-7	.	TGTGCCAGCTCACGGGACAGGGGAACATACGAGCAGTACTTC	CASSRDRGTYEQYF
TRBV2	.	TRBJ1-1	few	TGTGCCAGCAGTGAATCCAGGAACACTGAAGCTTTCTTT	CASSESRNTEAFF
TRBV6-5	TRBD2	TRBJ2-7	.	TGTGCCGGCCCTGATTATAGCGGGGGTTATAACGAGCAGTACTTC	CAGPDYSGGYNEQYF
TRBV12-5	TRBD1	TRBJ2-1	few	TGTGCTAGTGGTTTGGTAACAATCGGGACAGGGGATGAGCAGTTCTTC	CASGLVTIGTGDEQFF
TRBV28	.	TRBJ2-5	.	TGTGCCAGCAAGTGGGGGACACTTTTGGGTAGGGAGACCCAGTACTTC	CASKWGTLLGRETQYF
TRBV5-4	TRBD1	TRBJ1-1	.	TGTGCCAGCAGCATCGGCCGGGACAGGGCCCCGGTGGGCACTGAAGCTTTCTTT	CASSIGRDRAPVGTEAFF
TRBV7-3	TRBD2	TRBJ2-4	.	TGTGCCAGCAGCCCGAGGGACTTCCGGGAGGCCATAGCCAAAAACATTCAGTACTTC	CASSPRDFREAIAKNIQYF
TRBV24-1	.	TRBJ2-1	.	TGTGCCACCAGTGAAACAGGGATCCAATCCTACAATGAGCAGTTCTTC	CATSETGIQSYNEQFF
TRBV7-9	.	TRBJ1-6	.	TGTGCCAGCAGCCCACAGGGCTACTATAATTCACCCCTCCACTTT	CASSPQGYYNSPLHF
TRBV19	TRBD2	TRBJ2-7	.	TGTGCCAGTAGTGTCACTAGCGGGTCCTACGAGCAGTACTTC	CASSVTSGSYEQYF
TRBV5-1	TRBD2	TRBJ2-1	.	TGCGCCAGCAGCTTGACTAGCGGGAGAACCTATGGTGAGCAGTTCTTC	CASSLTSGRTYGEQFF
TRBV7-9	TRBD1	TRBJ1-5	.	TGTGCCAGCAGCTTTCTACAGGGGAGCAATCAGCCCCAGCATTTT	CASSFLQGSNQPQHF
TRBV29-1	.	TRBJ2-2	.	TGCAGCGTCCACGTGACCGGGACAACGAACACCGGGGAGCTGTTTTTT	CSVHVTGTTNTGELFF
TRBV6-5	TRBD1	TRBJ2-7	.	TGTGCCAGCAGTTACGGACAGGGCCCCTACGAGCAGTACTTC	CASSYGQGPYEQYF
TRBV9	TRBD1	TRBJ2-7	.	TGTGCCAGCAGCGGACGGGACAGGGTTTACGAGCAGTACTTC	CASSGRDRVYEQYF
TRBV7-7	TRBD1	TRBJ2-7	.	TGTGCCAGCAGCCCCGGACAGGCCCGCACCTACGAGCAGTACTTC	CASSPGQARTYEQYF
TRBV28	.	TRBJ2-7	.	TGTGCCAGCAGTCCCGATTTACTAGCCGCCAGCTCCTACGAGCAGTACTTC	CASSPDLLAASSYEQYF
TRBV5-8	TRBD2	TRBJ2-3	.	TGTGCCAGCAGCGCTCGCGCGGGAGCGGGGGCAGATACGCAGTATTTT	CASSARAGAGADTQYF
TRBV18	.	TRBJ1-2	.	TGTGCCAGCTCGACCACAGGGAACTATGGCTACACCTTC	CASSTTGNYGYTF
TRBV6-6	TRBD1	TRBJ2-3	.	TGTGCCAGCAGTCGGCATCACAGGGGTTTGGGCACAGATACGCAGTATTTT	CASSRHHRGLGTDTQYF
TRBV3-1/TRBV3-2	TRBD1	TRBJ2-1	.	TGTGCCAGCAGCCAAGATTGGACAGGGGGCAGGAATGAGCAGTTCTTC	CASSQDWTGGRNEQFF
TRBV14	TRBD2	TRBJ2-2	.	TGTGCCAGCAGCGCCCCCTCGGTAGCGGGAGACACCGGGGAGCTGTTTTTT	CASSAPSVAGDTGELFF
TRBV18	TRBD1	TRBJ2-6	.	TGTGCCAGCTCTCGGGATCAGACAGGGTCCAACGTCCTGACTTTC	CASSRDQTGSNVLTF
TRBV4-1	.	TRBJ2-6	.	TGCGCCAGCAGCCAAGAGGGGCCAGGGCCCACCTCTGGGGCCAACGTCCTGACTTTC	CASSQEGPGPTSGANVLTF
TRBV6-5	.	TRBJ2-7	.	TGTGCCAGCAGTTACGGGAGTCCCTACGAGCAGTACTTC	CASSYGSPYEQYF
TRBV12-3/TRBV12-4	.	TRBJ1-5	.	TGTGCCAGCGCTCTGGCGGGGAATCAGCCCCAGCATTTT	CASALAGNQPQHF
TRBV6-2/TRBV6-3	TRBD2	TRBJ2-5	.	TGTGCCAGCAGTTCCACTACTAGCGGAGGAGAGACCCAGTACTTC	CASSSTTSGGETQYF
TRBV6-5	TRBD2	TRBJ2-1	.	TGTGCCAGCAGTTACTCGCGGGGGACCTACAATGAGCAGTTCTTC	CASSYSRGTYNEQFF
TRBV9	TRBD1	TRBJ1-2	few	TGTGCCAGCGGGGATCCCGGGACAGGACCTACAGGGTATGGCTACACCTTC	CASGDPGTGPTGYGYTF
TRBV19	.	TRBJ1-2	.	TGTGCCAGTAGTCCCCTCTTAGGGGCGGATTTGCGCGGCTACACCTTC	CASSPLLGADLRGYTF
TRBV3-1/TRBV3-2	.	TRBJ2-3	.	TGTGCCAGCAGCCAAGAGAGGGCGAGGAGAGGGGATACGCAGTATTTT	CASSQERARRGDTQYF
TRBV4-3	TRBD2	TRBJ2-1	.	TGCGCCAGCAGCCATTACGGGGGGTCCTACAATGAGCAGTTCTTC	CASSHYGGSYNEQFF
TRBV28	TRBD2	TRBJ2-1	.	TGTGCCAGCAGTGTATCTAGCGGGATAAACAATGAGCAGTTCTTC	CASSVSSGINNEQFF
TRBV7-2	TRBD2	TRBJ2-5	.	TGTGCCAGCAGCTTAGATTCTAGCGGGGGATCCTCCCGGACCCAGTACTTC	CASSLDSSGGSSRTQYF
TRBV28	TRBD1	TRBJ1-5	.	TGTGCCAGCAGTAGACAGGGCGGGAGCAATCAGCCCCAGCATTTT	CASSRQGGSNQPQHF
TRBV28	.	TRBJ2-1	once	TGTGCCAGCGAGGGCAACCGGGGTGAGCAGTTCTTC	CASEGNRGEQFF
TRBV29-1	TRBD1	TRBJ1-2	.	TGCAGCGTTGACGCAGATCAGGGGGCGCATGGCTACACCTTC	CSVDADQGAHGYTF
TRBV6-1	.	TRBJ1-1	.	TGTGCCAGCAGTGAAGCGGCGACCGCTGAGGGAGAAGCTTTCTTT	CASSEAATAEGEAFF
TRBV19	.	TRBJ2-1	.	TGTGCCAGTAGTATTGGGAGCGGGCCCTACAATGAGCAGTTCTTC	CASSIGSGPYNEQFF
TRBV7-3	TRBD1	TRBJ1-5	.	TGTGCCAGCAGGACTATGGCAGGGGGCGAGGTAGGGATGGCAAATGGCAATCAGCCCCAGCATTTT	CASRTMAGGEVGMANGNQPQHF
TRBV19	TRBD1	TRBJ2-6	.	TGTGCCAGTAGTATAGATCTCGGACAGGGGGCGTCAGGGGCCAACGTCCTGACTTTC	CASSIDLGQGASGANVLTF
TRBV27	.	TRBJ2-7	.	TGTGCCAGCAGTTTACATACTCGGGGGTTATCCTACGAGCAGTACTTC	CASSLHTRGLSYEQYF
TRBV29-1	.	TRBJ1-1	.	TGCAGCGTTGAATCTGCGGTGAACACTGAAGCTTTCTTT	CSVESAVNTEAFF
TRBV6-5	TRBD1	TRBJ1-4	.	TGTGCCAGCACCCCCGGGACAGCAACACAAAAACTGTTTTTT	CASTPGTATQKLFF
TRBV10-2	.	TRBJ2-4	.	TGCGCCAGCAGTCAGGGGAGGGTTGCCAAAAACATTCAGTACTTC	CASSQGRVAKNIQYF
TRBV6-5	TRBD1	TRBJ1-5	.	TGTGCCAGCAGTTACCTCGGACAGGGGGGACAGCCCCAGCATTTT	CASSYLGQGGQPQHF
TRBV7-6	TRBD2	TRBJ2-7	.	TGTGCCAGCAGCTTAAGTCCTTCGGCGGGAGTAACCTCCTACGAGCAGTACTTC	CASSLSPSAGVTSYEQYF